The 30 T cell receptor beta chains below were found in one sample sequenced in a study of cytomegalovirus exposure and HLA in healthy donors (dated by TCRdb to 2016 to 2017). Libraries were constructed by the immunoSEQ multiplex PCR assay. A mixture of 60 forward primers for TCR Vbeta segments and 13 reverse primers for TCR Jbeta segments was used in the multiplex PCR. TCRdb obtained this table from immuneACCESS and retained in-frame rearrangements with V and J assigned. These tables miss some clones; where compared with another copy, unresolved V genes account for less than half of the shortfall, and the remainder is unexplained. For this sample the table gives 35,000 to 45,000 clones, of which roughly 64% were detected only once. The ten biggest clones cover approximately 12% of the sample. Sequenced: PBMCs. These receptors were obtained from a man in his sixties in good health and CMV-seropositive.

V gene TRBV7-8 combines with J gene TRBJ2-7; TRBD1 agrees at 7 bases. Germline V gives CDR1 SGHVS, CDR2 FQNEAQ. Germline trimming cut 0 bases from V and 2 bases from J; bases unmatched to any gene: 10. The CDR3 loop spans 17 amino acids. CDR3 nucleotide sequence: TGTGCCAGCAGCTTAGCCGCGAACAGGGGTCTGCCCTACGAGCAGTACTTC. This translates into CASSLAANRGLPYEQYF.

The chain combines TRBV2 with TRBJ2-5; D may be TRBD1 (6 bases). The better agreement between TRBJ2-7 and the DNA end casts doubt on the J call. The CDR3 has 12 residues. Germline loops: CDR1 SNHLY, CDR2 FYNNEI. The CDR3 DNA is TGTGCCAGCAGTTATACAGGGTACGAGCAGTACTTC. This sequence encodes CASSYTGYEQYF.

The CDR3 loop reads CASSVGGATNEKLFF. CDR3 in DNA: TGTGCCAGCAGCGTAGGGGGGGCAACTAATGAAAAACTGTTTTTT. This sequence joins TRBV7-2 and TRBJ1-4; D perhaps matches TRBD1 (6 bases). CDR3 length: 15 residues. Trimming stripped 5 bases from V and 0 bases from J, with 10 bases between. The germline CDR1 and CDR2 sequences are SGHTA and FQGNSA.

The chain carries TRBV30 and TRBJ1-1; 10 positions match TRBD1. The CDR3 consists of 16 residues. V shed 2 bases and J 5 bases; nucleotides not matched to a gene: 11. Germline CDR1 and CDR2: GTSNPN and SVGIG (reference sequence). CDR3 bases: TGTGCCTGGAGTCGCGACAGGGGGCGTCCTCCAACTGAAGCTTTCTTT. Translation: CAWSRDRGRPPTEAFF.

V is TRBV19 and J is TRBJ1-1; 11 bases map to TRBD1. Germline V CDR1 and CDR2: LNHDA, SQIVND (reference sequence). The CDR3 covers 16 residues. The junction had 13 bases not matched to a gene; V was cut back by 6 bases and J by 7 bases. The CDR3 DNA sequence: TGTGCCAGTAGGGCATATCGGACAGGGGGCTTGGATGAAGCTTTCTTT. It encodes CASRAYRTGGLDEAFF.

The rearrangement links TRBV7-3 to TRBJ2-7; possible D gene TRBD2, 6 bases. With 11 bases removed from V and 4 bases from J, the gap between germline ends came to 21 bases. This CDR3 has 14 residues. Germline assignment: CDR1 SGHTA and CDR2 FQGTGA. The DNA for the CDR3 is TGTGCCCAATGGAGGGCCGGTAGTAGGTACGAGCAGTACTTC. Translation: CAQWRAGSRYEQYF.

The chain uses TRBV7-2 and TRBJ2-3; 7 bases agree with TRBD1. The CDR3 extends over 15 amino acids. Trimming cost V 5 bases and J 2 bases; bases outside gene matches: 7. CDR1 is SGHTA and CDR2 is FQGNSA in the germline V gene. CDR3 in DNA: TGTGCCAGCAGCGGCGACAGGGTTGTCACAGATACGCAGTATTTT. As protein: CASSGDRVVTDTQYF.

This sequence joins TRBV4-3 and TRBJ1-4, with D unclear. Looked up from germline, CDR1 is LGHNA and CDR2 is YSLEER. V was trimmed by 2 bases and J by 7 bases, leaving 8 bases between them. This CDR3 region has 13 residues. The CDR3 spells CASSQQQSEKLFF. The CDR3 DNA reads TGCGCCAGCAGCCAACAACAGTCTGAAAAACTGTTTTTT.

The genes are TRBV27 and TRBJ2-4; D not certain. The CDR3 has 17 residues. CDR1 is MNHEY, CDR2 SMNVEV, per germline (reference sequence). Trimming stripped 0 bases from V and 3 bases from J, with 15 bases between. CDR3 amino acids: CASSLSVSLGDKNIQYF. In nucleotides, the CDR3 is TGTGCCAGCAGTTTATCGGTCTCCCTAGGTGACAAAAACATTCAGTACTTC.

The V and J genes are TRBV5-4 and TRBJ1-5, with D maybe TRBD1 (6 bases). The V and J ends lost 3 bases and 2 bases respectively, with 6 bases between them. Looked up from germline, CDR1 is SGHNT and CDR2 is YYREEE (reference sequence). The CDR3 contains 13 residues. The DNA for the CDR3 is TGTGCCAGCAGCTCAGGGGGCAATCAGCCCCAGCATTTT. Its translation: CASSSGGNQPQHF.

This chain uses TRBV19 with TRBJ1-2, with D uncertain. V lost 5 bases and J 4 bases, leaving 11 bases between the germline ends. From germline, CDR1 is LNHDA and CDR2 SQIVND (reference sequence). CDR3 length equals 13 residues. DNA of the CDR3: TGTGCCAGTAGTCTTAACAGTATCTATGGCTACACCTTC. Residues: CASSLNSIYGYTF.

The V and J genes are TRBV25-1 and TRBJ1-2; a possible D gene is TRBD1 (5 bases). The CDR3 runs 12 residues. CDR1 and CDR2 (germline): MGHDK, SYGVNS. Trimming cost V 2 bases and J 8 bases, with 9 bases left between them. CDR3 region: CASSERGGGYTF. The CDR3 DNA reads TGTGCCAGCAGTGAAAGGGGCGGAGGCTACACCTTC.

This clone was recorded a few times. J is TRBJ1-2 and V is TRBV27; tentatively, D is TRBD1 (5 bases). V was pared by 3 bases and J by 8 bases, with 13 bases between. Germline values: CDR1 MNHEY, CDR2 SMNVEV (reference sequence). This CDR3 comprises 13 residues. The CDR3 DNA follows: TGTGCCAGCAGTTTTCATGGGGCGCCGGGCTACACCTTC. It codes for CASSFHGAPGYTF.

This rearrangement joins TRBV13 to TRBJ1-1; 8 nucleotides line up with TRBD1. The CDR3 sequence is 16 residues long. The V segment lost 6 bases and the J segment 5 bases; nucleotides outside the gene matches: 14. Germline lookup yields CDR1 PRHDT and CDR2 FYEKMQ (reference sequence). In DNA, the CDR3 is TGTGCCAGCAGTTACGACAGGGGCTGGTCCAAAACTGAAGCTTTCTTT. Its protein product is CASSYDRGWSKTEAFF. Looking up the rest from reference TRBV13 and TRBJ1-1 gives the full variable domain: AAGVIQSPRHLIKEKRETATLKCYPIPRHDTVYWYQQGPGQDPQFLISFYEKMQSDKGSIPDRFSAQQFSDYHSELNMSSLELGDSALYFCASSYDRGWSKTEAFFGQGTRLTVV.

This clone was seen only once. J is TRBJ2-2 and V is TRBV5-6; D remains ambiguous. Germline V lookup: CDR1 SGHDT, CDR2 YYEEEE. The CDR3 has 14 residues. V shed 4 bases and J shed 1 base, with 8 bases lying between them. For the CDR3, the DNA is TGTGCCAGCAGCAATGTACTGAACACCGGGGAGCTGTTTTTT. Translation: CASSNVLNTGELFF. Full variable domain (outside the CDR3, taken from reference TRBV5-6 and TRBJ2-2): DAGVTQSPTHLIKTRGQQVTLRCSPKSGHDTVSWYQQALGQGPQFIFQYYEEEERQRGNFPDRFSGHQFPNYSSELNVNALLLGDSALYLCASSNVLNTGELFFGEGSRLTVL.

Details on this clone: The junction departs from the called germline gene at one end, perhaps through a read error. The chain is built from TRBV7-7 and TRBJ2-5; 8 bases agree with TRBD1. From germline, CDR1 is SSHAT and CDR2 FNYEAQ (reference sequence). The CDR3 has 16 residues. The CDR3 is CASSPHLDRGQETQYF. In DNA, the CDR3 is TGTGCTAGCAGCCCACACCTCGACAGGGGACAAGAGACCCAGTACTTC.

Only a few counts were recorded for this clone. V usage is TRBV4-2 and J usage is TRBJ2-1, with D perhaps TRBD2 (7 bases). The CDR3 is 16 residues long. V was cut by 3 bases and J by 3 bases, with 15 bases left in between. Germline V CDR1 and CDR2: LGHNA, YNFKEQ. The CDR3 coding sequence is TGTGCCAGCAGCCACGCGGGGGCTGACCTCTACAATGAGCAGTTCTTC. It translates to CASSHAGADLYNEQFF.

CDR3 coding DNA: TGTGCCAGCTCACCGGGGACAGGGCTGACTGAAGCTTTCTTT. It specifies CASSPGTGLTEAFF. The V call is TRBV18, the J call TRBJ1-1; 9 bases match TRBD1. Trimming took 3 bases from V and 5 from J; bases not matched to a gene: 4. Per the germline V gene, CDR1 is KGHSH and CDR2 is LQKENI. The length of the CDR3 is 14 residues.

The chain joins TRBV5-4 to TRBJ1-3; D is unresolved. The V end was cut by 1 base, the J end by 4 bases, with 9 bases between. This CDR3 is built from 14 residues. Germline V gene data show CDR1 as SGHNT and CDR2 as YYREEE (reference sequence). DNA of the CDR3: TGTGCCAGCAGCTTGTGGGCAGGAGGAAACACCATATATTTT. Translated: CASSLWAGGNTIYF.

The chain employs TRBV5-4 and TRBJ2-1; D may be TRBD1 (5 bases). Germline V gene sequence: CDR1 SGHNT, CDR2 YYREEE (reference sequence). V was clipped by 1 base and J by 9 bases, with 17 bases between them. CDR3 length: 15 residues. CDR3 in DNA: TGTGCCAGCAGCTTGCTTACTATTGGGGCCAGTGAGCAGTTCTTC. It yields the protein CASSLLTIGASEQFF.

The chain carries TRBV28 and TRBJ1-5, with TRBD1 matching 7 bases. The V gene end was trimmed by 8 bases and the J gene end by 4 bases; junction bases not matched to a gene: 2. Per germline, CDR1 MDHEN and CDR2 SYDVKM. The CDR3 is 12 amino acids. The CDR3 spells CASRDRNQPQHF. Written as DNA, the CDR3 is TGTGCCAGCCGGGACAGAAATCAGCCCCAGCATTTT.

This clone has only one observation. The gene calls are TRBV18 and TRBJ2-3, with D perhaps matching TRBD1 (6 bases). The CDR3 is made up of 14 amino acids. The V gene lost 3 bases and the J gene lost 4 bases, with 11 bases spanning the gap. The V gene's germline CDR1 is KGHSH and CDR2 LQKENI. CDR3 sequence (DNA): TGTGCCAGCTCACCTAACAGGGAGTCAGATACGCAGTATTTT. Translation gives CASSPNRESDTQYF.

This clone was detected a few times. The CDR3, as DNA: TGTGCCACCAGCAGTAGCCGGACAGGGCTCAATCAGCCCCAGCATTTT. It translates to CATSSSRTGLNQPQHF. This rearrangement joins TRBV15 to TRBJ1-5; 8 bases fit TRBD1. Germline-derived CDR1 and CDR2 are LNHNV and YYDKDF (reference sequence). Trimming cost V 3 bases and J 3 bases; bases outside gene matches: 7. This CDR3 spans 16 amino acids.

The V gene is TRBV27, the J gene TRBJ2-2; D uncertain. CDR3 length: 13 amino acids. CDR1 and CDR2 from the germline V gene are MNHEY and SMNVEV (reference sequence). V lost 7 bases, J lost 2 bases, and 8 bases lay in between. The CDR3 reads CASKPLNTGELFF. The CDR3 DNA sequence: TGTGCCAGCAAACCCCTAAACACCGGGGAGCTGTTTTTT.

This rearrangement joins TRBV28 to TRBJ2-7, with TRBD1 matching 7 bases. The CDR3 is made up of 14 amino acids. CDR1 is MDHEN, CDR2 SYDVKM, per germline. V dropped 5 bases and J dropped 5; count of bases not matched to a gene: 9. The CDR3 DNA follows: TGTGCCAGCAGTCATGACAGGGATAGGCACGAGCAGTACTTC. Protein sequence: CASSHDRDRHEQYF. Filled out from reference TRBV28 and TRBJ2-7, the complete variable domain reads DVKVTQSSRYLVKRTGEKVFLECVQDMDHENMFWYRQDPGLGLRLIYFSYDVKMKEKGDIPEGYSVSREKKERFSLILESASTNQTSMYLCASSHDRDRHEQYFGPGTRLTVT.

V usage is TRBV2 and J usage is TRBJ2-7, with D perhaps TRBD1 (5 bases). Per germline, CDR1 SNHLY and CDR2 FYNNEI. V dropped 6 bases and J dropped 3 bases, with 6 bases sitting between them. The CDR3 contains 11 residues. As DNA, the CDR3 is TGTGCCAGCAGGGGGCTCTACGAGCAGTACTTC. Translating gives CASRGLYEQYF.

This chain links TRBV6-6 with TRBJ2-1; D may be TRBD2 (6 bases). In germline, CDR1 is MNHNY, CDR2 SVGAGI (reference sequence). This CDR3 is built from 13 residues. Trimming cost V 7 bases and J 7 bases, with 14 bases left between them. The CDR3 DNA reads as TGTGCCAGCACCCTTACTCGGGGGAATGAGCAGTTCTTC. It is translated as CASTLTRGNEQFF.

This clone was detected only a few times. This chain connects TRBV7-9 to TRBJ2-2; D is possibly TRBD1 (5 bases). The germline CDR1 and CDR2 sequences are SEHNR and FQNEAQ (reference sequence). V was trimmed by 5 bases and J by 8 bases, leaving 9 bases between them. This CDR3 is 12 amino acids long. The DNA of the CDR3 is TGTGCCAGCAGCCCAAGGGGAGGGGAGCTGTTTTTT. This encodes CASSPRGGELFF.

This sequence joins TRBV7-9 and TRBJ1-2, with TRBD1 matching over 9 bases. The J segment lost 6 bases and the V segment lost 5 bases, leaving 4 bases of the junction unmatched. CDR3 length: 13 residues. Germline V gene sequence: CDR1 SEHNR, CDR2 FQNEAQ (reference sequence). CDR3 nucleotides: TGTGCCAGCAGCCTCGGGACAGGGAATGGCTACACCTTC. It translates to CASSLGTGNGYTF.

DNA for the CDR3: TGCGCCAGCAGCTTGGGGCTAGCACAGATCCAAGAGACCCAGTACTTC. Residues: CASSLGLAQIQETQYF. The chain recombines TRBV5-1 with TRBJ2-5, with TRBD2 as a possible D gene (5 bases). CDR1 is SGHRS, CDR2 YFSETQ, per germline. This CDR3 has 16 amino acids. Trimming stripped 0 bases from V and 1 base from J, with 13 bases between.